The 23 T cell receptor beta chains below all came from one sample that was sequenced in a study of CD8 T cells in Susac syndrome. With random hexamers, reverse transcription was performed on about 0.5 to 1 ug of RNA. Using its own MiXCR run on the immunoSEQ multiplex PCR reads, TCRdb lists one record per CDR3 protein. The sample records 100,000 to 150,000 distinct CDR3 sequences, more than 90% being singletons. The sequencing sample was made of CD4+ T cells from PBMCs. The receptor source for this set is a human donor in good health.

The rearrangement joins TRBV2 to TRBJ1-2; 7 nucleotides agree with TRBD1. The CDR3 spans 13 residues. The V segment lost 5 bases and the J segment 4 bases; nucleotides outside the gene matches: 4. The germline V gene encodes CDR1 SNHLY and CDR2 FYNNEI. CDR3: CASSRDRIYGYTF. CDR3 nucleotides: TGTGCCAGCAGTCGGGACAGAATCTATGGCTACACCTTC.

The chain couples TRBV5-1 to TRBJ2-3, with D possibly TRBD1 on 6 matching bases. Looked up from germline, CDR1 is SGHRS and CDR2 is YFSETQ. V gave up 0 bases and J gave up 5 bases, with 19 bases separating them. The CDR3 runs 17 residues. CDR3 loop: CASSLVGTSKAGDTQYF. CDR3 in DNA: TGCGCCAGCAGCTTGGTCGGGACATCTAAAGCCGGAGATACGCAGTATTTT.

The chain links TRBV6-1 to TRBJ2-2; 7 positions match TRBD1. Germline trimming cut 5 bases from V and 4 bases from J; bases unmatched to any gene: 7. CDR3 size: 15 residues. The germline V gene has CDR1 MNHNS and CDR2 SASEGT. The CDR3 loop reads CASSSPGTVTGELFF. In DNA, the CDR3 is TGTGCCAGCAGTAGTCCCGGGACAGTCACCGGGGAGCTGTTTTTT.

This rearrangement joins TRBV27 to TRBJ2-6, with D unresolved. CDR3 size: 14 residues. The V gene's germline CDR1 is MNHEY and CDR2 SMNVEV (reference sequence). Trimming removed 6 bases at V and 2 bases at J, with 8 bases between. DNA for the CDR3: TGTGCCAGCAGCCTCGAAGCTGGGGCCAACGTCCTGACTTTC. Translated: CASSLEAGANVLTF.

The CDR3 is CSLGAGVGSTDTQYF. The CDR3, as DNA: TGCAGCCTTGGAGCTGGGGTGGGAAGCACAGATACGCAGTATTTT. The rearrangement uses TRBV20-1 and TRBJ2-3, with D unclear. CDR1 is DFQATT and CDR2 is SNEGSKA in the germline V gene (reference sequence). The CDR3 is 15 amino acids.

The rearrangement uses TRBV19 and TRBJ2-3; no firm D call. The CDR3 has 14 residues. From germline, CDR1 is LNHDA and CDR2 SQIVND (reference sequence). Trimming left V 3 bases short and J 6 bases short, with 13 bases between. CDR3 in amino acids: CASSIFPTPDTQYF. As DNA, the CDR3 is TGTGCCAGTAGTATCTTCCCGACCCCTGATACGCAGTATTTT.

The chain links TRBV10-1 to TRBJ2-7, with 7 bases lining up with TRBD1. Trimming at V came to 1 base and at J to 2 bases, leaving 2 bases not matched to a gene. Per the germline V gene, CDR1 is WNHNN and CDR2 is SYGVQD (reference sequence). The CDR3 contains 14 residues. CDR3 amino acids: CASSEFQGAYEQYF. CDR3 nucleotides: TGCGCCAGCAGTGAGTTCCAGGGGGCCTACGAGCAGTACTTC.

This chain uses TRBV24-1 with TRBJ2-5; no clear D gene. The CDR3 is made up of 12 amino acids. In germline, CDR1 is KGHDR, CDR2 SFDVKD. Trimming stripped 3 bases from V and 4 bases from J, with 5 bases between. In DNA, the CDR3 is TGTGCCACCAGTGATACCGGAGAGACCCAGTACTTC. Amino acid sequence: CATSDTGETQYF.

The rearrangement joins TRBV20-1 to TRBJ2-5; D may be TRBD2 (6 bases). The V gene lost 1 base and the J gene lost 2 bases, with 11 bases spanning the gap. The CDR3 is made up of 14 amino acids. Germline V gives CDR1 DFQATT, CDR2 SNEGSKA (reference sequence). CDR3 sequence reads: CSARVGGAQETQYF. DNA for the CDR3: TGCAGTGCTAGAGTGGGGGGAGCACAAGAGACCCAGTACTTC.

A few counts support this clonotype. CDR3 residues: CASSPPGTLPRDGYTF. CDR3 sequence (DNA): TGCGCCAGCAGCCCCCCCGGGACACTCCCGCGGGATGGCTACACCTTC. The V and J genes are TRBV4-1 and TRBJ1-2, with a weak D call TRBD1 (6 bases). The CDR3 runs to 16 residues. The germline V gene has CDR1 MGHRA and CDR2 YSYEKL. Trimming stripped 4 bases from V and 6 bases from J, with 21 bases between.

The CDR3 loop is CASSIYQEPNTEAFF. In DNA form, the CDR3 reads TGTGCCAGTAGTATTTATCAGGAGCCGAACACTGAAGCTTTCTTT. The rearrangement links TRBV19 to TRBJ1-1; D is undetermined. From germline, CDR1 is LNHDA and CDR2 SQIVND (reference sequence). V shed 3 bases and J shed 1 base, with 12 bases lying between them. The CDR3 loop spans 15 amino acids.

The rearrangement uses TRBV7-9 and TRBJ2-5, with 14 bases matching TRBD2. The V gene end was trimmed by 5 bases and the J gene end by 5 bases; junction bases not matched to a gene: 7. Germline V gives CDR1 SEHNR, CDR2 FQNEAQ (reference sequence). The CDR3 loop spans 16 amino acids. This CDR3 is CASSGTGTSGSETQYF. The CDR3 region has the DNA TGTGCCAGCAGCGGAACCGGGACTAGCGGGAGCGAGACCCAGTACTTC.

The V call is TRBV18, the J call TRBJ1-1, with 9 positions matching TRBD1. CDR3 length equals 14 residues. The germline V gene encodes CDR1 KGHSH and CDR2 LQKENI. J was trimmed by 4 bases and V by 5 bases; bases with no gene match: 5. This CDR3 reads CASSSEQGATEAFF. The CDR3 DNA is TGTGCCAGCTCATCGGAACAGGGGGCCACTGAAGCTTTCTTT. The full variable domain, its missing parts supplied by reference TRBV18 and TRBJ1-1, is NAGVMQNPRHLVRRRGQEARLRCSPMKGHSHVYWYRQLPEEGLKFMVYLQKENIIDESGMPKERFSAEFPKEGPSILRIQQVVRGDSAAYFCASSSEQGATEAFFGQGTRLTVV.

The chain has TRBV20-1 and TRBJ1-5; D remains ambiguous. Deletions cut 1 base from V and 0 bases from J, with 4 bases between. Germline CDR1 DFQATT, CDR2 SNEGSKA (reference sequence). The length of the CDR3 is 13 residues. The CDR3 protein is CSARGYSNQPQHF. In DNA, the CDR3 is TGCAGTGCTAGAGGGTATAGCAATCAGCCCCAGCATTTT.

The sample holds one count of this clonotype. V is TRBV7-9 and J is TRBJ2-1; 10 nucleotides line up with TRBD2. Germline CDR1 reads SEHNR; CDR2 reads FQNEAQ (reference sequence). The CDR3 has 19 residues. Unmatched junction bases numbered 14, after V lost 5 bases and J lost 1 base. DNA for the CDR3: TGTGCCAGCAGCCCAAACCCTCGGGCAGCGGGAGGGTCCTACAATGAGCAGTTCTTC. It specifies CASSPNPRAAGGSYNEQFF.

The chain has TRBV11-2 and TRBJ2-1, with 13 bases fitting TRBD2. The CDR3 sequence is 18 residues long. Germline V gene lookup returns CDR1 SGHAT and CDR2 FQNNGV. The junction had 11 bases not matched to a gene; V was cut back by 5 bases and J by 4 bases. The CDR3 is CASSQPGLAGPHYNEQFF. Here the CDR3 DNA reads TGTGCCAGCAGCCAGCCGGGACTAGCGGGACCACATTACAATGAGCAGTTCTTC.

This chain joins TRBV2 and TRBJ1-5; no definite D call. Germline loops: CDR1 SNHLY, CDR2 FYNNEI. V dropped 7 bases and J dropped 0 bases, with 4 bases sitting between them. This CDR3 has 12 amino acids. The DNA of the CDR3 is TGTGCCAGCACGGATAGCAATCAGCCCCAGCATTTT. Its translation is CASTDSNQPQHF.

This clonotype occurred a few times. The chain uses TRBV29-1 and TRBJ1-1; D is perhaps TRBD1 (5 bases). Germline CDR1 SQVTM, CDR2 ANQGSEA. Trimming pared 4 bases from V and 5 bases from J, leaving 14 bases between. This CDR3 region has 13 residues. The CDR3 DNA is TGCAGCGTTGTAACGGGGGTAGGAACTGAAGCTTTCTTT. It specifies CSVVTGVGTEAFF.

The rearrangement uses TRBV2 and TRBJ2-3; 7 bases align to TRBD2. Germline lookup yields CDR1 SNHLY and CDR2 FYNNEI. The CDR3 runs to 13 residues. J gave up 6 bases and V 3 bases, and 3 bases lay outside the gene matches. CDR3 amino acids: CASSERETDTQYF. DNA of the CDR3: TGTGCCAGCAGTGAGCGGGAGACCGATACGCAGTATTTT. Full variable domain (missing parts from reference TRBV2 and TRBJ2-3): EPEVTQTPSHQVTQMGQEVILRCVPISNHLYFYWYRQILGQKVEFLVSFYNNEISEKSEIFDDQFSVERPDGSNFTLKIRSTKLEDSAMYFCASSERETDTQYFGPGTRLTVL.

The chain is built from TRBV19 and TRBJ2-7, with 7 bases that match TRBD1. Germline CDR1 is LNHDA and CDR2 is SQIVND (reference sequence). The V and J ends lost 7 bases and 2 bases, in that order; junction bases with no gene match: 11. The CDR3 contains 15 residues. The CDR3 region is CASTEAVGTAYEQYF. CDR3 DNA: TGTGCCAGTACCGAAGCGGTGGGGACAGCCTACGAGCAGTACTTC.

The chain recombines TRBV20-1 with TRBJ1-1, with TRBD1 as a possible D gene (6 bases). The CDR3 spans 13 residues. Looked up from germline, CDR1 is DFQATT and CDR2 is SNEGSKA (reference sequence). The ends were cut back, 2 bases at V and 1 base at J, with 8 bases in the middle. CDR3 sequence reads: CSARLQGNTEAFF. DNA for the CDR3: TGCAGTGCTAGATTACAGGGGAACACTGAAGCTTTCTTT.

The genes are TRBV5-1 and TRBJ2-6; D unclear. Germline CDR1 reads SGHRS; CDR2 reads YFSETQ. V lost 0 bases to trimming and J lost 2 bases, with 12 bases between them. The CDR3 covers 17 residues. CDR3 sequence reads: CASSLVGWEAGANVLTF. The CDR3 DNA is TGCGCCAGCAGCTTGGTAGGATGGGAAGCTGGGGCCAACGTCCTGACTTTC.

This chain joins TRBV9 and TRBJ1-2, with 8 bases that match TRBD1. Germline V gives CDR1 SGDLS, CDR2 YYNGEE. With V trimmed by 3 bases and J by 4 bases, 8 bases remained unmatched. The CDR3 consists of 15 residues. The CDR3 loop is CASSAQVGQGYGYTF. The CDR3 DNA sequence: TGTGCCAGCAGCGCCCAAGTCGGACAGGGCTATGGCTACACCTTC.